What follows are 23 T cell receptor beta chains derived from one specimen sequenced in a study of shared clonotypes between healthy human individuals. CD45RO negativity and positive selection for CCR7 defined naive CD8 cells, a population that excluded terminally differentiated effector memory CD45RA+ cells. TCRdb's copy holds only in-frame clones and misses some; the assay was immunoSEQ multiplex PCR. Of around 2,100,000 clones listed, around 96% are singletons. Sample: naive CD8+ T cells sorted from blood. All receptors derive from a man in his late teens or twenties in good health.

The chain carries TRBV4-3 and TRBJ2-3; 8 positions agree with TRBD2. After removal of 0 bases from V and 1 base from J, the junction contained 6 bases not matched to a gene. The CDR3 totals 17 residues. Germline CDR1 reads LGHNA; CDR2 reads YSLEER. The CDR3 spells CASSQDLATSGTDTQYF. CDR3 sequence (DNA): TGCGCCAGCAGCCAAGATCTAGCGACTAGCGGCACAGATACGCAGTATTTT.

In regard to this clone: The same CDR3 arises from other DNA sequences in this sample as well. The CDR3 nucleotides are TGTGCCAGCAGTGAAGGAGATACGCAGTATTTT. Protein product: CASSEGDTQYF. The chain joins TRBV6-1 to TRBJ2-3; D uncertain. With 1 base removed from V and 5 bases from J, the gap between germline ends came to 1 base. Germline V gene sequence: CDR1 MNHNS, CDR2 SASEGT. The CDR3 consists of 11 residues.

The chain recombines TRBV19 with TRBJ1-2; D is unresolved. V was pared by 3 bases and J by 6 bases, with 14 bases between. The CDR3 length is 14 residues. Germline values: CDR1 LNHDA, CDR2 SQIVND (reference sequence). In DNA, the CDR3 is TGTGCCAGTAGTATTGGAAAGCCACTGAATGGCTACACCTTC. Translated, it gives CASSIGKPLNGYTF.

The chain recombines TRBV30 with TRBJ1-5; 11 bases align to TRBD1. Germline CDR1 GTSNPN, CDR2 SVGIG (reference sequence). The length of the CDR3 is 15 residues. V trimming: 2 bases; J trimming: 6 bases; junction bases outside the gene matches: 6. The CDR3 here is CAWSNGQGATQPQHF. CDR3 sequence (DNA): TGTGCCTGGAGTAACGGACAGGGGGCGACTCAGCCCCAGCATTTT.

V usage is TRBV2 and J usage is TRBJ1-5; D not certain. This CDR3 comprises 15 residues. Germline CDR1 reads SNHLY; CDR2 reads FYNNEI. Trimming shortened V by 8 bases and J by 0 bases, and 14 bases separated the two germline ends. CDR3 in DNA: TGTGCCAGCTGTCTAGCCTTCGATAGCAATCAGCCCCAGCATTTT. It encodes CASCLAFDSNQPQHF.

J is TRBJ1-3 and V is TRBV13; 7 positions agree with TRBD1. The V gene's germline CDR1 is PRHDT and CDR2 FYEKMQ (reference sequence). The junction had 8 bases not matched to a gene; V was cut back by 0 bases and J by 0 bases. The CDR3 covers 18 residues. The CDR3 is CASSLGLGTESSGNTIYF. CDR3 bases: TGTGCCAGCAGCTTAGGCCTCGGGACAGAGAGCTCTGGAAACACCATATATTTT.

Comments on this clone: The identical CDR3 is also encoded by other nucleotide sequences in the sample. This chain joins TRBV27 and TRBJ2-2, with D uncertain. V was trimmed by 3 bases and J by 3 bases, leaving 5 bases between them. This CDR3 comprises 13 residues. Germline V CDR1 and CDR2: MNHEY, SMNVEV (reference sequence). Here the CDR3 DNA reads TGTGCCAGCAGTTTCCGCGACACCGGGGAGCTGTTTTTT. Its translation: CASSFRDTGELFF.

The chain carries TRBV19 and TRBJ2-7; 11 positions agree with TRBD1. J lost 4 bases, V lost 10 bases, and 9 bases had no gene match. Germline CDR1 is LNHDA and CDR2 is SQIVND (reference sequence). The CDR3 sequence is 14 residues long. CDR3 coding DNA: TGTGCCACACGCTTCCGGGACAGGGGGTACGAGCAGTACTTC. Its translation: CATRFRDRGYEQYF.

CDR3 in DNA: TGTGCCAGCAGCTTAGAGTGGCCACTAGCGGGAGGGTACAATGAGCAGTTCTTC. Its protein is CASSLEWPLAGGYNEQFF. This chain joins TRBV11-2 and TRBJ2-1; 13 bases agree with TRBD2. Germline V gene data show CDR1 as SGHAT and CDR2 as FQNNGV. The ends lost 0 bases at V and 4 bases at J; junction bases unmatched: 6. This CDR3 region has 18 residues.

V usage is TRBV7-2 and J usage is TRBJ2-2; 13 nucleotides match TRBD2. This CDR3 has 18 residues. Germline V gene data show CDR1 as SGHTA and CDR2 as FQGNSA. V dropped 5 bases and J dropped 2; count of bases not matched to a gene: 8. The CDR3 region is CASSPGLAGALNTGELFF. CDR3 DNA sequence: TGTGCCAGCAGCCCCGGACTAGCGGGAGCTCTCAACACCGGGGAGCTGTTTTTT.

The chain uses TRBV29-1 and TRBJ2-3; D ambiguous. With 7 bases removed from V and 0 bases from J, the gap between germline ends came to 5 bases. The CDR3 contains 11 residues. Germline V gene data show CDR1 as SQVTM and CDR2 as ANQGSEA. CDR3: CSAESTDTQYF. In DNA, the CDR3 is TGCAGCGCTGAGAGCACAGATACGCAGTATTTT.

This CDR3 is CASSLGGQGVAYEQYF. DNA of the CDR3: TGTGCCAGCAGCTTGGGGGGCCAAGGCGTGGCCTACGAGCAGTACTTC. The chain carries TRBV11-2 and TRBJ2-7; either TRBD1 or TRBD2 may fit D (6 bases each). The CDR3 is made up of 16 amino acids. Trimming removed 3 bases at V and 2 bases at J, with 17 bases between. Germline V gene sequence: CDR1 SGHAT, CDR2 FQNNGV.

This chain uses TRBV9 with TRBJ2-1; a possible D gene is TRBD2 (5 bases). Trimming cost V 4 bases and J 3 bases, with 17 bases left between them. Germline V CDR1 and CDR2: SGDLS, YYNGEE. CDR3 size: 16 residues. CDR3 nucleotides: TGTGCCAGCAGCCCCGGAGGAGGACTGAACTACAATGAGCAGTTCTTC. Translated: CASSPGGGLNYNEQFF.

The chain uses TRBV7-8 and TRBJ2-5; tentatively, D is TRBD1 (5 bases). The length of the CDR3 is 15 residues. The germline V and J ends were trimmed by 6 bases and 4 bases, with 18 bases remaining between them. The germline gives CDR1 SGHVS, CDR2 FQNEAQ. The CDR3 DNA follows: TGTGCCAGCAGTCATTATCCAGGGTACCCAGAGACCCAGTACTTC. It yields the protein CASSHYPGYPETQYF.

The genes are TRBV5-6 and TRBJ1-1; D gene ambiguous. V shed 0 bases and J shed 5 bases, with 17 bases lying between them. Germline values: CDR1 SGHDT, CDR2 YYEEEE. The CDR3 loop spans 16 amino acids. The chain's CDR3 is CASSLGQTMSFTEAFF. DNA for the CDR3: TGTGCCAGCAGCTTGGGACAAACGATGTCTTTTACTGAAGCTTTCTTT.

The chain recombines TRBV7-9 with TRBJ1-4, with D perhaps TRBD1 (5 bases). CDR3 size: 14 residues. CDR1 is SEHNR, CDR2 FQNEAQ, per germline (reference sequence). The V end was cut by 2 bases, the J end by 8 bases, with 12 bases between. CDR3 region: CASSLLEQGEKLFF. CDR3 nucleotide sequence: TGTGCCAGCAGCTTATTGGAGCAGGGCGAAAAACTGTTTTTT.

J is TRBJ2-7 and V is TRBV5-6, with D possibly being TRBD1 or TRBD2 (6 bases each). CDR3 size: 16 residues. V was cut by 1 base and J by 5 bases, with 19 bases left in between. Looked up from germline, CDR1 is SGHDT and CDR2 is YYEEEE. In DNA, the CDR3 is TGTGCCAGCAGCTTGCCGCCGGGGGCCGAGTTAAACGAGCAGTACTTC. It translates to CASSLPPGAELNEQYF.

The CDR3 DNA reads as TGCGCCAGCAGCCCGGACAGGGCTTATAATTCACCCCTCCACTTT. Residues: CASSPDRAYNSPLHF. This sequence joins TRBV5-1 and TRBJ1-6, with TRBD1 matching over 8 bases. The junction had 4 bases not matched to a gene; V was cut back by 4 bases and J by 4 bases. The length of the CDR3 is 15 residues. Germline CDR1 is SGHRS and CDR2 is YFSETQ.

The rearrangement uses TRBV4-1 and TRBJ2-7, with D uncertain. Deletions cut 2 bases from V and 2 bases from J, with 16 bases between. Per the germline V gene, CDR1 is MGHRA and CDR2 is YSYEKL. There are 16 residues in the CDR3. The CDR3 spells CASSQQLAANTYEQYF. In DNA, the CDR3 is TGCGCCAGCAGCCAACAACTGGCAGCTAACACCTACGAGCAGTACTTC.

J is TRBJ1-5 and V is TRBV2, with D possibly matching TRBD1 (5 bases). V was pared by 0 bases and J by 1 base, with 10 bases between. The CDR3 consists of 16 residues. Germline values: CDR1 SNHLY, CDR2 FYNNEI. CDR3 sequence reads: CASSEAFGGSNQPQHF. The CDR3 nucleotides are TGTGCCAGCAGTGAAGCGTTTGGGGGGAGCAATCAGCCCCAGCATTTT.

In its sample, this clone was seen once. The chain joins TRBV11-2 to TRBJ2-7; TRBD2 matches 8 bases. The CDR3 is 16 amino acids. J was trimmed by 2 bases and V by 6 bases; bases with no gene match: 12. CDR1 is SGHAT and CDR2 is FQNNGV in the germline V gene. The CDR3 protein is CASSLEAGDETYEQYF. The CDR3 bases are TGTGCCAGCAGTCTCGAAGCGGGAGATGAAACCTACGAGCAGTACTTC.

The J gene is TRBJ2-5, the V gene TRBV7-9; 8 bases are shared with TRBD1. This CDR3 region has 13 residues. Germline V gives CDR1 SEHNR, CDR2 FQNEAQ (reference sequence). The CDR3 nucleotides are TGTGCTGAAGGACAGGGAGGCGGGGAGACCCAGTACTTC. Translated, it gives CAEGQGGGETQYF. The variable domain in full, with the rest retrieved from reference TRBV7-9 and TRBJ2-5, is DTGVSQNPRHKITKRGQNVTFRCDPISEHNRLYWYRQTLGQGPEFLTYFQNEAQLEKSRLLSDRFSAERPKGSFSTLEIQRTEQGDSAMYLCAEGQGGGETQYFGPGTRLLVL.

The rearrangement joins TRBV4-1 to TRBJ2-7, with D possibly being TRBD2 (5 bases). Germline CDR1 and CDR2: MGHRA and YSYEKL. This CDR3 comprises 15 residues. Trimming took 0 bases from V and 5 from J, leaving 14 bases between them. CDR3 DNA sequence: TGCGCCAGCAGCCAAGAGCTGGGGAGAGCAAACGAGCAGTACTTC. Translation gives CASSQELGRANEQYF.